This entry concerns a single TCR beta chain. The data originate from a study of OX40 agonist ivuxolimab in advanced cancers. Trimming cost V 5 bases and J 5 bases, with 13 bases left between them. The CDR3 totals 13 residues. The germline V gene encodes CDR1 SGHTA and CDR2 FQGNSA. Data came from immunoSEQ multiplex PCR; TCRdb stores just in-frame clones and leaves some out. The data show tens of thousands of clones, about 82% seen once. The clonotype originates from an adult with an advanced solid tumor such as melanoma, head and neck, liver or kidney cancer. This chain links TRBV7-2 with TRBJ2-7; the D gene is possibly TRBD1 (6 bases). The sample in question was CD4+ or CD8+ T cells sorted from blood, obtained in a trial of the OX40 agonist ivuxolimab. The DNA for the CDR3 is TGTGCCAGCAGCAGCACCTGGACAGACGAGCAGTACTTC. Its protein product is CASSSTWTDEQYF. The variable domain in full, with the rest retrieved from reference TRBV7-2 and TRBJ2-7, is GAGVSQSPSNKVTEKGKDVELRCDPISGHTALYWYRQSLGQGLEFLIYFQGNSAPDKSGLPSDRFSAERTGGSVSTLTIQRTQQEDSAVYLCASSSTWTDEQYFGPGTRLTVT.